This T cell receptor beta chain was found in a study of blood T cell repertoires in COVID-19. The CDR3 sequence is 11 residues long. Germline V gives CDR1 WSHSY, CDR2 SAAADI. V was trimmed by 8 bases and J by 7 bases, leaving 11 bases between them. Generated by immunoSEQ multiplex PCR, the TCRdb table keeps only in-frame clones and is missing some. The table shows hundreds of thousands of clones, with nearly 90% occurring only once. The receptor was isolated from a man younger than 30 with COVID-19, enrolled during active disease. Sequencing input: peripheral blood. The rearrangement uses TRBV10-2 and TRBJ2-5, with D unresolved. This CDR3 is CASLGPATQYF. The DNA of the CDR3 is TGCGCCAGCTTGGGCCCCGCGACCCAGTACTTC.